A selection of T cell receptor beta chains follows, all from one sample in a study of beta chain features in type 1 diabetes. Profiled with immunoSEQ multiplex PCR; TCRdb holds only in-frame clones, not every one. The sample lists roughly 700,000 clones, around an eighth occurring once. Sequenced input: naive CD4+ T cells from blood. These receptors were collected from a man between 18 and 29 years old with type 1 diabetes. The CDR3 runs from the conserved cysteine through the conserved F or W. A D gene is named only where the DNA matches it firmly. Only part of the rows carry a size: once, few, many, or a class if the clone is expanded.

D gene: TRBD1
clone size: -
J gene: TRBJ2-7
V gene: TRBV6-5
CDR3 DNA: TGTGCCAGCACGGGACAGGGGACCTACGAGCAGTACTTC
CDR3 protein: CASTGQGTYEQYF

D gene: -
clone size: -
J gene: TRBJ2-5
V gene: TRBV28
CDR3 DNA: TGTGCCAGCAGGCTCGGGGGTCTAGAGACCCAGTACTTC
CDR3 protein: CASRLGGLETQYF

D gene: TRBD1
clone size: few
J gene: TRBJ2-7
V gene: TRBV11-2
CDR3 DNA: TGTGCCAGCAGCCTAGGACAGGTCGCCGAGCAGTACTTC
CDR3 protein: CASSLGQVAEQYF

D gene: TRBD1
clone size: -
J gene: TRBJ1-4
V gene: TRBV30
CDR3 DNA: TGTGCCTGGACCGGTCCCTGGGACAGGGAAGAAAAACTGTTTTTT
CDR3 protein: CAWTGPWDREEKLFF

D gene: -
clone size: few
J gene: TRBJ2-7
V gene: TRBV28
CDR3 DNA: TGTGCCAGCAGTTCCCCGGGACATTCCTACGAGCAGTACTTC
CDR3 protein: CASSSPGHSYEQYF

D gene: -
clone size: -
J gene: TRBJ2-1
V gene: TRBV4-1
CDR3 DNA: TGCGCCAGCAGCCAAGATGGCGGGGGCGGCTCCTACAATGAGCAGTTCTTC
CDR3 protein: CASSQDGGGGSYNEQFF

D gene: TRBD1
clone size: few
J gene: TRBJ2-2
V gene: TRBV6-4
CDR3 DNA: TGTGCCAGCAGTGAGGACAGGGACACCGGGGAGCTGTTTTTT
CDR3 protein: CASSEDRDTGELFF

D gene: TRBD2
clone size: -
J gene: TRBJ2-1
V gene: TRBV28
CDR3 DNA: TGTGCCAGTCTCACTAGCGGTGAAAACAATGAGCAGTTCTTC
CDR3 protein: CASLTSGENNEQFF

D gene: -
clone size: few
J gene: TRBJ1-2
V gene: TRBV11-2
CDR3 DNA: TGTGCCAGCAGCTTACCAAACTATGGCTACACCTTC
CDR3 protein: CASSLPNYGYTF

D gene: -
clone size: -
J gene: TRBJ1-1
V gene: TRBV30
CDR3 DNA: TGTGCCTGGACCGCGGATGTGAACACTGAAGCTTTCTTT
CDR3 protein: CAWTADVNTEAFF

D gene: -
clone size: -
J gene: TRBJ1-3
V gene: TRBV6-1
CDR3 DNA: TGTGCCAGCAGGTCCGCTATTAGCTCTGGAAACACCATATATTTT
CDR3 protein: CASRSAISSGNTIYF

D gene: TRBD1
clone size: few
J gene: TRBJ2-4
V gene: TRBV30
CDR3 DNA: TGTGCCTGGAGTGGGGACAGTGCAGCCAAAAACATTCAGTACTTC
CDR3 protein: CAWSGDSAAKNIQYF

D gene: -
clone size: -
J gene: TRBJ1-1
V gene: TRBV5-1
CDR3 DNA: TGCGCCAGCAGCTCCATGGGACGGGAGTCTGAAGCTTTCTTT
CDR3 protein: CASSSMGRESEAFF

D gene: TRBD2
clone size: -
J gene: TRBJ2-3
V gene: TRBV6-5
CDR3 DNA: TGTGCCAGCAGTCTCGGACTAGCGAGCACAGATACGCAGTATTTT
CDR3 protein: CASSLGLASTDTQYF

D gene: -
clone size: few
J gene: TRBJ1-1
V gene: TRBV7-2
CDR3 DNA: TGTGCCAGCAGCCCCACCCCTGGTCTCCACACTGAAGCTTTCTTT
CDR3 protein: CASSPTPGLHTEAFF

D gene: TRBD2
clone size: few
J gene: TRBJ2-1
V gene: TRBV5-1
CDR3 DNA: TGCGCCAGCTTACCGACTAGCGGCGTTCGTAATGAGCAGTTCTTC
CDR3 protein: CASLPTSGVRNEQFF

D gene: -
clone size: few
J gene: TRBJ2-2
V gene: TRBV13
CDR3 DNA: TGTGCCAGCAGCTTAGTGTGGGACGGGGAGCTGTTTTTT
CDR3 protein: CASSLVWDGELFF

D gene: TRBD2
clone size: -
J gene: TRBJ2-5
V gene: TRBV18
CDR3 DNA: TGTGCCAGCTCACCAGTACTAGCGGGGGCAGAGACCCAGTACTTC
CDR3 protein: CASSPVLAGAETQYF

D gene: -
clone size: once
J gene: TRBJ1-2
V gene: TRBV2
CDR3 DNA: TGTGCCAGCACCCGAGGGGGGAACACTGGGGGCTACACCTTC
CDR3 protein: CASTRGGNTGGYTF

D gene: -
clone size: few
J gene: TRBJ2-5
V gene: TRBV30
CDR3 DNA: TGTGCCTGGAGGACGGGGTCTTCGGGCGTCGAGACCCAGTACTTC
CDR3 protein: CAWRTGSSGVETQYF

D gene: -
clone size: -
J gene: TRBJ2-3
V gene: TRBV6-6
CDR3 DNA: TGTGCCAGCACCTACCAGGGTGGCCCAGATACGCAGTATTTT
CDR3 protein: CASTYQGGPDTQYF

D gene: -
clone size: -
J gene: TRBJ1-3
V gene: TRBV4-1
CDR3 DNA: TGCGCCAGCAGCCTAAAGCCGGGGTCCTCTGGAAACACCATATATTTT
CDR3 protein: CASSLKPGSSGNTIYF

D gene: -
clone size: few
J gene: TRBJ1-5
V gene: TRBV7-9
CDR3 DNA: TGTGCCAGCAGCCCGGGTCCTCCTAGCAATCAGCCCCAGCATTTT
CDR3 protein: CASSPGPPSNQPQHF

D gene: TRBD1
clone size: -
J gene: TRBJ1-1
V gene: TRBV7-9
CDR3 DNA: TGTGCCAGCAGCTTATTCCAGGGGGGAGCTTTCTTT
CDR3 protein: CASSLFQGGAFF

D gene: -
clone size: -
J gene: TRBJ2-7
V gene: TRBV18
CDR3 DNA: TGTGCCAGCTCACCACCCGTTTCGTACGAGCAGTACTTC
CDR3 protein: CASSPPVSYEQYF

D gene: -
clone size: -
J gene: TRBJ2-7
V gene: TRBV6-5
CDR3 DNA: TGTGCCAGCGGGAGGAACGGACGGCACGGCGAGCAGTACTTC
CDR3 protein: CASGRNGRHGEQYF